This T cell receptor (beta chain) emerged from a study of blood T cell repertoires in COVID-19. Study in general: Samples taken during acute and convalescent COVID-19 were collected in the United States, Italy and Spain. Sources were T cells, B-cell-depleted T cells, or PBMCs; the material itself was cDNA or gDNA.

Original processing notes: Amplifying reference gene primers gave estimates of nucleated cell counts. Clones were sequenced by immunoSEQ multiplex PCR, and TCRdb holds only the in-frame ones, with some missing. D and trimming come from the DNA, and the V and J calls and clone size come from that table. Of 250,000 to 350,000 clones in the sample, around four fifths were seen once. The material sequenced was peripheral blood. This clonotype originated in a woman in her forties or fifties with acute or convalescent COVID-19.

CDR3 residues: CASRPTGVDYGYTF. The CDR3 region has the DNA TGTGCCAGTAGACCAACAGGGGTGGACTATGGCTACACCTTC. This chain joins TRBV19 and TRBJ1-2; 7 nucleotides line up with TRBD1. Trimming cost V 6 bases and J 3 bases; bases outside gene matches: 7. Germline CDR1 reads LNHDA; CDR2 reads SQIVND (reference sequence). The CDR3 has 14 residues.